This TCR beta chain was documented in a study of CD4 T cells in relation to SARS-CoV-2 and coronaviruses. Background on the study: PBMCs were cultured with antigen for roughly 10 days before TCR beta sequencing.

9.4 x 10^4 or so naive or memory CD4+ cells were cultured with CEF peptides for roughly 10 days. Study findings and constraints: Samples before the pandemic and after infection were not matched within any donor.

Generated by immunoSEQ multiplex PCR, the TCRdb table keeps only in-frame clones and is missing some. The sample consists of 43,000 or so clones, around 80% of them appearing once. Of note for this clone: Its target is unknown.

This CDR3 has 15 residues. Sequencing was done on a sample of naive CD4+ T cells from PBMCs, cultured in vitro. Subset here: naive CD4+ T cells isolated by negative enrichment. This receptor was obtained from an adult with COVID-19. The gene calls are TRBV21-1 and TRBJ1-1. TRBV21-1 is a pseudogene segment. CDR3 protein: CASSARDRGYTEAFF. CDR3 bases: TGTGCCAGCAGCGCTCGGGACCGGGGATACACTGAAGCTTTCTTT.